The clone carrying this TCR beta chain was found once. These data are taken from a study of blood T cell repertoires in COVID-19. In the study overall: All recovered Cohort 3 donors got two negative PCRs, got clearance, or saw symptom resolution.

TCRdb's table, derived via immunoSEQ multiplex PCR, lists solely in-frame clones and lacks some. Of some 300,000 clones in the sample, 88% are singletons; the top ten hold around 2%. The study assigned cohorts using participant-reported clinical history. Source material: PBMCs or T cells enriched from blood (not recorded which). The source is a woman aged 60-75 years in a cohort exposed to, infected with or recovered from COVID-19 (not recorded which).

The CDR3 here is CASSQRDPQSGEQFF. As DNA, the CDR3 is TGTGCCAGCAGCCAGCGGGACCCCCAGTCGGGTGAGCAGTTCTTC. The gene calls are TRBV27 and TRBJ2-1; 7 bases line up with TRBD2. The CDR3 spans 15 residues. Germline CDR1 and CDR2: MNHEY and SMNVEV (reference sequence). Germline trimming cut 6 bases from V and 9 bases from J; bases unmatched to any gene: 14.